This T cell receptor beta chain was profiled in a study of T cell responses to AZD1222 COVID-19 vaccine. Study findings and constraints: Vaccine-associated CD4 TCRs spanned spike, dominant at 160-218 and 743-854.

The CDR3 is 14 amino acids. V lost 5 bases, J lost 0 bases, and 10 bases lay in between. Germline-derived CDR1 and CDR2 are WNHNN and SYGVQD (reference sequence). Repertoires were generated with immunoSEQ multiplex PCR, while TCRdb's copy carries only in-frame clones and drops some. This table holds around 150,000 clones, approximately 92% found once. For this clone: Its antigen is not identified.

The source is an adult in good health. This specimen was peripheral blood, taken on day 0 of AZD1222 vaccination. The V gene is TRBV10-1, the J gene TRBJ1-1; D possibly corresponds to TRBD1 (6 bases). CDR3 DNA sequence: TGCGCCAGCAGTCCCGGGACACTGAACACTGAAGCTTTCTTT. Translation gives CASSPGTLNTEAFF.